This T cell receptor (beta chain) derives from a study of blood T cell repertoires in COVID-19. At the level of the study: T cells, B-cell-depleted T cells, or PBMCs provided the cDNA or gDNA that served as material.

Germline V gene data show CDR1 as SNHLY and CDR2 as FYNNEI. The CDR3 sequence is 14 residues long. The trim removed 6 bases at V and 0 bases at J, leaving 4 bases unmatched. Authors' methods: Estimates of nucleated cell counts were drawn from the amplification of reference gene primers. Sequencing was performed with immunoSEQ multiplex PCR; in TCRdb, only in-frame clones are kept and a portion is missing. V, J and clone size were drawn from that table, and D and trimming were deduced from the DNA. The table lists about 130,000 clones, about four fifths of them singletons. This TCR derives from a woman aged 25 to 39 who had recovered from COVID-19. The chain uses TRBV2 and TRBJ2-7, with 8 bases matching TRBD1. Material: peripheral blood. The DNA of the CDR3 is TGTGCCAGCAGCGACAGGGGATTCTCCTACGAGCAGTACTTC. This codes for CASSDRGFSYEQYF.